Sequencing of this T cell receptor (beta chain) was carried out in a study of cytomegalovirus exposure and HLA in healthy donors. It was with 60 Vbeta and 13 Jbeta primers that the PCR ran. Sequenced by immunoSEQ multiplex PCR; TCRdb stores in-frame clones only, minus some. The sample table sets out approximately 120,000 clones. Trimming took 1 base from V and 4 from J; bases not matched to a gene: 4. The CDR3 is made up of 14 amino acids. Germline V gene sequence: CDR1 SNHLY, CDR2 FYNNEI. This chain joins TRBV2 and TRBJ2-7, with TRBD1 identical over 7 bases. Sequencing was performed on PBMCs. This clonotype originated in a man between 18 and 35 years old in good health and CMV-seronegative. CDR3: CASSEGGTVYEQYF. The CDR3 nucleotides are TGTGCCAGCAGTGAAGGGGGGACAGTGTACGAGCAGTACTTC.